One and the same sample provided the 13 T cell receptor beta chains below, sequenced in a study of identical twins. From the 5' RACE reads, TCRdb called clonotypes with MiXCR, one entry per CDR3 protein. The sample holds a few hundred thousand distinct CDR3 sequences, roughly a quarter seen once. This sample was also put to use in a study of T cells expressing NK-cell markers.

The sample consisted of CD4+ T cells sorted from blood. The receptors originated from a woman under 30 in good health.

This clonotype was observed a handful of times. The chain links TRBV11-2 to TRBJ2-5, with TRBD2 matching 13 bases. Germline trimming cut 1 base from V and 5 bases from J; bases unmatched to any gene: 4. This CDR3 contains 16 residues. The germline V gene has CDR1 SGHAT and CDR2 FQNNGV. The CDR3 sequence: CASSLGGTSGKETQYF. DNA for the CDR3: TGTGCCAGCAGCTTAGGGGGGACTAGCGGGAAGGAGACCCAGTACTTC.

This clonotype occurred a few times. V and J are TRBV12-3 or TRBV12-4 and TRBJ1-2; TRBD1 agrees at 10 bases. V dropped 6 bases and J dropped 7; count of bases not matched to a gene: 5. This CDR3 is 13 amino acids long. The CDR3, as DNA: TGTGCCAGCAGGGACAGGGGGAATACTGGCTACACCTTC. Residues: CASRDRGNTGYTF.

This clonotype has just a few counts. J is TRBJ2-1 and V is TRBV3-1; D may correspond to TRBD1 or TRBD2 (5 bases each). The CDR3 spans 16 residues. Between the trimmed V and J ends, which lost 4 bases and 7 bases, there was a span of 20 bases. CDR1 is LGHDT, CDR2 YNNKEL, per germline (reference sequence). This CDR3 reads CASSPLGAEGENEQFF. Written as DNA, the CDR3 is TGTGCCAGCAGCCCTCTCGGGGCGGAAGGGGAGAATGAGCAGTTCTTC.

A few counts support this clonotype. This chain connects TRBV5-8 to TRBJ2-1; D may be TRBD2 (6 bases). Germline V gene data show CDR1 as SGHTS and CDR2 as YDEGEE. CDR3 length equals 16 residues. Deletions cut 0 bases from V and 7 bases from J, with 17 bases between. CDR3: CASSLEGRDWINEQFF. For the CDR3, the DNA is TGTGCCAGCAGCTTGGAGGGGCGGGATTGGATAAATGAGCAGTTCTTC.

The chain recombines TRBV7-3 with TRBJ2-2; D call uncertain. Trimming stripped 5 bases from V and 6 bases from J, with 13 bases between. CDR3 length: 14 residues. Germline assignment: CDR1 SGHTA and CDR2 FQGTGA. CDR3 amino acids: CASSANMGSGELFF. The DNA for the CDR3 is TGTGCCAGCAGCGCCAACATGGGGTCCGGGGAGCTGTTTTTT.

This rearrangement joins TRBV20-1 to TRBJ2-1, with a tentative D call TRBD2 (5 bases). Germline V gene data show CDR1 as DFQATT and CDR2 as SNEGSKA (reference sequence). The ends were cut back, 5 bases at V and 4 bases at J, with 15 bases in the middle. The CDR3 covers 14 residues. CDR3 coding DNA: TGCAGTGCTGGCTTTGCCGGAGGTTACAATGAGCAGTTCTTC. It is translated as CSAGFAGGYNEQFF.

The chain couples TRBV10-3 to TRBJ2-1; D may be TRBD2 (6 bases). Germline V CDR1 and CDR2: ENHRY, SYGVKD. There are 12 residues in the CDR3. V lost 4 bases and J lost 9, with 10 bases in between. The CDR3 nucleotides are TGTGCCATCAGTGTGACTAGTTTTGAGCAGTTCTTC. This sequence encodes CAISVTSFEQFF.

The table lists this clonotype with a few counts. The rearrangement joins TRBV20-1 to TRBJ1-2; TRBD1 matches 7 bases. The CDR3 spans 13 residues. Germline V gene lookup returns CDR1 DFQATT and CDR2 SNEGSKA (reference sequence). Losses at the gene ends were 3 bases for V and 5 bases for J; bases not matched to a gene: 6. The CDR3 region is CSARTGFTYGYTF. The CDR3, as DNA: TGCAGTGCTAGGACAGGGTTCACGTATGGCTACACCTTC.

This clonotype has more than one count but fewer than ten. The chain links TRBV12-3 or TRBV12-4 to TRBJ1-2; 7 bases agree with TRBD1. The CDR3 runs to 13 residues. J lost 8 bases, V lost 2 bases, and 5 bases had no gene match. CDR3 residues: CASSLRQGRGYTF. As DNA, the CDR3 is TGTGCCAGCAGTTTAAGACAGGGTCGCGGCTACACCTTC.

The chain recombines TRBV5-1 with TRBJ2-2; no clear D gene. The V gene's germline CDR1 is SGHRS and CDR2 YFSETQ. Trimming took off 0 bases at V and 5 bases at J, with 8 bases between the two ends. This CDR3 region has 14 residues. CDR3 protein: CASSLDSETGELFF. DNA for the CDR3: TGCGCCAGCAGCTTGGATTCTGAGACCGGGGAGCTGTTTTTT.

This clonotype was recorded a few times. V is TRBV10-3 and J is TRBJ1-1, with D uncertain. The germline V and J ends were trimmed by 4 bases and 3 bases, with 15 bases remaining between them. Germline lookup yields CDR1 ENHRY and CDR2 SYGVKD. The CDR3 runs to 15 residues. CDR3 sequence (DNA): TGTGCCATCAGTGTGCGCGGCAATACGGACACTGAAGCTTTCTTT. This gives the protein CAISVRGNTDTEAFF.

V gene TRBV20-1 combines with J gene TRBJ1-1, with D perhaps TRBD1 (5 bases). CDR1 and CDR2 (germline): DFQATT, SNEGSKA (reference sequence). The CDR3 extends over 12 amino acids. CDR3 in amino acids: CGGHPQNTEAFF. The CDR3 DNA follows: TGCGGCGGACACCCGCAGAACACTGAAGCTTTCTTT.

The V gene is TRBV20-1, the J gene TRBJ2-3; D is uncertain. Germline V gives CDR1 DFQATT, CDR2 SNEGSKA (reference sequence). Trimming left V 6 bases short and J 2 bases short, with 12 bases between. The CDR3 runs 13 residues. The CDR3 DNA follows: TGCAGTGCACCTCTGGACCTCACAGATACGCAGTATTTT. Its protein is CSAPLDLTDTQYF.